These 21 T cell receptor beta chains share one sample of origin, sequenced in a study of blood T cell repertoires in COVID-19. The data were produced by immunoSEQ multiplex PCR, yet TCRdb's version contains in-frame clones alone and is incomplete. The sample has about 300,000 clones; 80% to 90% are singletons. Sequenced material: PBMCs or T cells enriched from blood (not recorded which). Source of these receptors: a man aged 30-40 years who had recovered from COVID-19.

This chain connects TRBV2 to TRBJ1-6, with a weak D call TRBD1 (6 bases). V was cut by 10 bases and J by 13 bases, with 17 bases left in between. The CDR3 is 12 amino acids. Germline V gene data show CDR1 as SNHLY and CDR2 as FYNNEI. As DNA, the CDR3 is TGTGCCACCGCGACAGGTTTATGGCCCCTCCACTTT. It specifies CATATGLWPLHF.

Only a few counts were recorded for this clone. The V gene is TRBV24-1, the J gene TRBJ1-2; the D is unclear. V lost 3 bases, J lost 8 bases, and 12 bases lay in between. Per the germline V gene, CDR1 is KGHDR and CDR2 is SFDVKD. This CDR3 comprises 13 residues. The CDR3 nucleotides read TGTGCCACCAGTGATCCTCAGACGGGGGGCTACACCTTC. Its translation is CATSDPQTGGYTF.

This sequence joins TRBV6-5 and TRBJ1-2; D gene ambiguous. This CDR3 spans 14 amino acids. V was cut by 0 bases and J by 7 bases, with 12 bases left in between. The V gene's germline CDR1 is MNHEY and CDR2 SVGAGI. Here the CDR3 DNA reads TGTGCCAGCAGTTACTCGAGGAGAGGAGGTGGCTACACCTTC. Its protein is CASSYSRRGGGYTF.

The chain links TRBV2 to TRBJ1-2, with no clear D. The CDR3 runs 11 residues. The V and J ends lost 7 bases and 6 bases respectively, with 9 bases between them. The V gene's germline CDR1 is SNHLY and CDR2 FYNNEI. The CDR3 sequence is CASKEGNGYTF. CDR3 DNA sequence: TGTGCCAGCAAGGAGGGAAATGGCTACACCTTC.

The count of this clone is one. This rearrangement joins TRBV18 to TRBJ1-1; D remains ambiguous. Trimming took off 3 bases at V and 4 bases at J, with 9 bases between the two ends. Germline CDR1 reads KGHSH; CDR2 reads LQKENI. There are 13 residues in the CDR3. The CDR3 DNA reads TGTGCCAGCTCACCCCGGGATCTCACTGAAGCTTTCTTT. Translation gives CASSPRDLTEAFF.

The J gene is TRBJ2-7, the V gene TRBV6-5, with D perhaps TRBD1 (6 bases). Germline V gene data show CDR1 as MNHEY and CDR2 as SVGAGI. The V and J ends lost 5 bases and 3 bases respectively, with 11 bases between them. This CDR3 region has 13 residues. CDR3 loop: CASSTRTDYEQYF. The CDR3 DNA is TGTGCCAGCAGTACCCGGACAGACTACGAGCAGTACTTC.

This chain uses TRBV5-8 with TRBJ1-5; 10 positions match TRBD1. This CDR3 has 19 amino acids. In germline, CDR1 is SGHTS, CDR2 YDEGEE. V lost 4 bases and J lost 0; bases outside the gene matches: 13. CDR3 bases: TGTGCCAGCAGCCCCCTAAGGGGGACAGGGGTCGATAGCAATCAGCCCCAGCATTTT. Translating it yields CASSPLRGTGVDSNQPQHF.

The rearrangement uses TRBV7-3 and TRBJ2-1; tentatively, D is TRBD2 (5 bases). Trimming took 5 bases from V and 10 from J, leaving 18 bases between them. Germline V gene data show CDR1 as SGHTA and CDR2 as FQGTGA. There are 14 residues in the CDR3. CDR3 sequence reads: CASSPRHGREEQFF. The CDR3 region has the DNA TGTGCCAGCAGCCCCCGACATGGTAGGGAGGAGCAGTTCTTC.

This clone was detected once. CDR3 protein: CASWDRGFYEQYF. In DNA form, the CDR3 reads TGTGCCAGCTGGGACAGGGGGTTCTACGAGCAGTACTTC. This chain connects TRBV6-5 to TRBJ2-7; 11 bases align to TRBD1. J gave up 3 bases and V 8 bases, and 3 bases lay outside the gene matches. The CDR3 runs 13 residues. The germline V gene encodes CDR1 MNHEY and CDR2 SVGAGI.

The chain carries TRBV24-1 and TRBJ2-3; TRBD2 matches at 12 bases. Trimming cost V 5 bases and J 2 bases; bases outside gene matches: 7. Germline V gene sequence: CDR1 KGHDR, CDR2 SFDVKD. The CDR3 consists of 17 residues. DNA of the CDR3: TGTGCCACCAGTGGTCTAGCGGGGGGGCATATCACAGATACGCAGTATTTT. Translation: CATSGLAGGHITDTQYF.

The chain joins TRBV6-5 to TRBJ1-4; a possible D gene is TRBD1 (5 bases). The CDR3 runs 15 residues. Germline CDR1 is MNHEY and CDR2 is SVGAGI. V was shortened by 6 bases and J by 4 bases, with 15 bases between the two germline ends. CDR3 in DNA: TGTGCCAGCAGGGGAGGTGGGGGATTTAATGAAAAACTGTTTTTT. Its translation: CASRGGGGFNEKLFF.

The V and J genes are TRBV13 and TRBJ1-2; D perhaps matches TRBD1 (5 bases). Germline V gene data show CDR1 as PRHDT and CDR2 as FYEKMQ (reference sequence). CDR3 length: 14 residues. V shed 5 bases and J shed 1 base, with 11 bases lying between them. CDR3: CASSLTDSNYGYTF. The CDR3 coding sequence is TGTGCCAGCAGCCTCACCGACAGTAACTATGGCTACACCTTC.

The chain employs TRBV5-1 and TRBJ1-1, with 7 bases lining up with TRBD1. V shed 4 bases, J shed 4 bases, and the junction held 4 bases outside the gene matches. Germline V gives CDR1 SGHRS, CDR2 YFSETQ. The CDR3 totals 13 residues. In nucleotides, the CDR3 is TGCGCCAGCAGCCCTGGGACAGCCACTGAAGCTTTCTTT. Amino acid sequence: CASSPGTATEAFF.

This clone is a singleton in its sample. The CDR3 nucleotides are TGCGCCAGCAGACTGGACAGGGCGAACACCGGGGAGCTGTTTTTT. It specifies CASRLDRANTGELFF. This sequence joins TRBV10-1 and TRBJ2-2; the match to TRBD1 covers 8 bases. Unmatched junction bases numbered 3, after V lost 6 bases and J lost 0 bases. Per germline, CDR1 WNHNN and CDR2 SYGVQD (reference sequence). There are 15 residues in the CDR3.

This chain uses TRBV29-1 with TRBJ1-2; D is undetermined. The CDR3 totals 15 residues. CDR1 and CDR2 (germline): SQVTM, ANQGSEA. Trimming removed 7 bases from V and 1 base from J, with 19 bases in between. The CDR3 nucleotides read TGCAGCGACGGGGAGGCCGGACGGAGTAACTATGGCTACACCTTC. Its protein product is CSDGEAGRSNYGYTF.

The chain couples TRBV19 to TRBJ1-2; D perhaps matches TRBD1 (5 bases). V was clipped by 3 bases and J by 2 bases, with 10 bases between them. The CDR3 has 14 amino acids. In germline, CDR1 is LNHDA, CDR2 SQIVND (reference sequence). The CDR3, as DNA: TGTGCCAGTAGTATCTCCAGGGCCAACTATGGCTACACCTTC. Protein product: CASSISRANYGYTF.

The chain uses TRBV6-1 and TRBJ2-7, with D perhaps matching TRBD1 (6 bases). This CDR3 has 15 residues. The germline CDR1 and CDR2 sequences are MNHNS and SASEGT. The ends were cut back, 2 bases at V and 0 bases at J, with 11 bases in the middle. CDR3 amino acids: CASSETRGPSYEQYF. DNA for the CDR3: TGTGCCAGCAGTGAAACCAGGGGCCCCTCCTACGAGCAGTACTTC.

The chain carries TRBV6-5 and TRBJ1-3; 7 bases are shared with TRBD1. Trimming removed 6 bases from V and 4 bases from J; junction bases left unmatched: 9. The germline CDR1 and CDR2 sequences are MNHEY and SVGAGI. This CDR3 region has 15 residues. CDR3 loop: CASSGRDRRGNTIYF. The CDR3 DNA is TGTGCCAGCAGCGGCCGGGACAGAAGAGGAAACACCATATATTTT.

V usage is TRBV2 and J usage is TRBJ1-6; 11 nucleotides match TRBD1. The ends lost 2 bases at V and 4 bases at J; junction bases unmatched: 1. The CDR3 contains 16 residues. Germline CDR1 SNHLY, CDR2 FYNNEI. CDR3: CASSERDRGYNSPLHF. The CDR3 DNA follows: TGTGCCAGCAGTGAAAGGGACAGGGGGTATAATTCACCCCTCCACTTT.

With regard to this clone: In the same sample, other DNA sequences code for this CDR3. The chain recombines TRBV5-1 with TRBJ1-1; 7 positions agree with TRBD1. The CDR3 totals 14 residues. CDR1 is SGHRS, CDR2 YFSETQ, per germline. The V segment lost 0 bases and the J segment 4 bases; nucleotides outside the gene matches: 3. The CDR3: CASSLAGGSTEAFF. CDR3 nucleotide sequence: TGCGCCAGCAGCTTGGCAGGGGGGAGCACTGAAGCTTTCTTT.

CDR3 sequence: CASSAQTAKNEKLFF. As DNA, the CDR3 is TGTGCCAGCTCAGCCCAGACAGCGAAAAATGAAAAACTGTTTTTT. The chain joins TRBV18 to TRBJ1-4; maybe TRBD1 (5 bases). Per germline, CDR1 KGHSH and CDR2 LQKENI. The ends were cut back, 5 bases at V and 5 bases at J, with 15 bases in the middle. The CDR3 is made up of 15 amino acids.